Listed below are T cell receptor beta chains from one sample, sequenced in a study of CD4 T cells in relation to SARS-CoV-2 and coronaviruses. No antigen has been identified for these receptors. Using immunoSEQ multiplex PCR, the repertoire was profiled, and TCRdb retains in-frame clones only, with some absent. The table shows 15,000 to 25,000 clones, with around 80% occurring only once. Sequenced: CD4+ T cells from PBMCs, cultured in vitro. The receptors originated from a human donor in good health. Each CDR3 is given with its conserved first and last residue. A D gene is named only where the DNA matches it firmly. Expanded clones get a size class; other rows say once, few or many, or leave the size out.

abundance: NA; j_gene: TRBJ1-4; d_gene: NA; v_gene: TRBV29-1; CDR3nt: TGCAGCGTTGGGGAATCTGCAACTAATGAAAAACTGTTTTTT; CDR3aa: CSVGESATNEKLFF
abundance: NA; j_gene: TRBJ2-7; d_gene: NA; v_gene: TRBV25-1; CDR3nt: TGTGCCAGCAGTGTGACAGGTTCCTACGAGCAGTACTTC; CDR3aa: CASSVTGSYEQYF
abundance: NA; j_gene: TRBJ2-1; d_gene: TRBD1; v_gene: TRBV12-3/TRBV12-4; CDR3nt: TGTGCCAGCACGACAGGGAGTAATGAGCAGTTCTTC; CDR3aa: CASTTGSNEQFF
abundance: few; j_gene: TRBJ1-2; d_gene: NA; v_gene: TRBV3-1/TRBV3-2; CDR3nt: TGTGCCAGCAGCCCCACCGGGGCCTATGGCTACACCTTC; CDR3aa: CASSPTGAYGYTF
abundance: once; j_gene: TRBJ2-4; d_gene: NA; v_gene: TRBV13; CDR3nt: TGTGCCAGCAGCAGAGGGTTCACCAAAAACATTCAGTACTTC; CDR3aa: CASSRGFTKNIQYF
abundance: NA; j_gene: TRBJ2-5; d_gene: NA; v_gene: TRBV6-2/TRBV6-3; CDR3nt: TGTGCCAGCAGCCAAATGGGGGTTCATCAAGAGACCCAGTACTTC; CDR3aa: CASSQMGVHQETQYF
abundance: few; j_gene: TRBJ1-1; d_gene: TRBD1; v_gene: TRBV5-1; CDR3nt: TGCGCCAGCAGCGCGGAGACAGGGGTACTAAACACTGAAGCTTTCTTT; CDR3aa: CASSAETGVLNTEAFF
abundance: few; j_gene: TRBJ2-7; d_gene: NA; v_gene: TRBV3-1/TRBV3-2; CDR3nt: TGTGCCAGCAGCCAAGACTACACCTCCTACGAGCAGTACTTC; CDR3aa: CASSQDYTSYEQYF
abundance: NA; j_gene: TRBJ1-1; d_gene: TRBD1; v_gene: TRBV6-2/TRBV6-3; CDR3nt: TGTGCCAGCAGTTCGCGAGGACAGGGGATCATGAACACTGAAGCTTTCTTT; CDR3aa: CASSSRGQGIMNTEAFF
abundance: once; j_gene: TRBJ2-1; d_gene: TRBD2; v_gene: TRBV10-2; CDR3nt: TGCGCCAGCAGCGACCCGGGGACTAGCAATGAGCAGTTCTTC; CDR3aa: CASSDPGTSNEQFF
abundance: NA; j_gene: TRBJ2-3; d_gene: NA; v_gene: TRBV19; CDR3nt: TGTGCCAGTAGTATTGGCCCCCAAGTGCGGCCGAGCACAGATACGCAGTATTTT; CDR3aa: CASSIGPQVRPSTDTQYF
abundance: NA; j_gene: TRBJ2-1; d_gene: NA; v_gene: TRBV9; CDR3nt: TGTGCCAGCAGCCCGAGGTGGGAAAACAATGAGCAGTTCTTC; CDR3aa: CASSPRWENNEQFF
abundance: NA; j_gene: TRBJ2-3; d_gene: TRBD2; v_gene: TRBV11-2; CDR3nt: TGTGCCAGCAGCGGCAGCGGGAGAGTCGGAGATACGCAGTATTTT; CDR3aa: CASSGSGRVGDTQYF
abundance: once; j_gene: TRBJ2-3; d_gene: NA; v_gene: TRBV5-5; CDR3nt: TGTGCCAGCAGCTTGGTCTGGACAGATACGCAGTATTTT; CDR3aa: CASSLVWTDTQYF
abundance: once; j_gene: TRBJ1-1; d_gene: TRBD1; v_gene: TRBV19; CDR3nt: TGTGCCAGTAGTCTCTGGACAGGACGGAAGGACACTGAAGCTTTCTTT; CDR3aa: CASSLWTGRKDTEAFF
abundance: NA; j_gene: TRBJ1-6; d_gene: NA; v_gene: TRBV5-8; CDR3nt: TGTGCCAGCAGCTTGTTGGGGGATTCACCCCTCCACTTT; CDR3aa: CASSLLGDSPLHF
abundance: NA; j_gene: TRBJ2-5; d_gene: NA; v_gene: TRBV11-3; CDR3nt: TGTGCCAGCAGCTTAGATTCCCCCCTAGAGACCCAGTACTTC; CDR3aa: CASSLDSPLETQYF
abundance: medium-sized; j_gene: TRBJ2-5; d_gene: TRBD1; v_gene: TRBV3-1/TRBV3-2; CDR3nt: TGTGCCAGCAGCCAAGGACAGGGGGGGGCCCAGTACTTC; CDR3aa: CASSQGQGGAQYF
abundance: few; j_gene: TRBJ2-7; d_gene: TRBD2; v_gene: TRBV10-2; CDR3nt: TGCGCCAGCAAAAGGACTAGTACATTTTCCGAGCAGTACTTC; CDR3aa: CASKRTSTFSEQYF
abundance: NA; j_gene: TRBJ2-1; d_gene: TRBD2; v_gene: TRBV7-2; CDR3nt: TGTGCCAGCAGGCTAGCGGGGGATGAGCAGTTCTTC; CDR3aa: CASRLAGDEQFF
abundance: NA; j_gene: TRBJ2-3; d_gene: TRBD2; v_gene: TRBV29-1; CDR3nt: TGCAGCGTTGACTCTAGCGGGAGCCGGGCGGATACGCAGTATTTT; CDR3aa: CSVDSSGSRADTQYF
abundance: few; j_gene: TRBJ1-2; d_gene: NA; v_gene: TRBV7-2; CDR3nt: TGTGCCAGCAGCCCTATAAACCGGGGCTACACCTTC; CDR3aa: CASSPINRGYTF
abundance: NA; j_gene: TRBJ2-3; d_gene: NA; v_gene: TRBV7-2; CDR3nt: TGTGCCAGCAGCTTAGCCCTGGGGCGGGGCACAGATACGCAGTATTTT; CDR3aa: CASSLALGRGTDTQYF
abundance: NA; j_gene: TRBJ1-4; d_gene: NA; v_gene: TRBV18; CDR3nt: TGTGCCAGCTCACCGATCCGGGACCGGAATGAAAAACTGTTTTTT; CDR3aa: CASSPIRDRNEKLFF
abundance: once; j_gene: TRBJ2-7; d_gene: NA; v_gene: TRBV2; CDR3nt: TGTGCCACCCACGGTGGGGGCGCAAGGTATCGGTCCGACGAGCAGTACTTC; CDR3aa: CATHGGGARYRSDEQYF
abundance: few; j_gene: TRBJ1-3; d_gene: TRBD1; v_gene: TRBV5-1; CDR3nt: TGCGCCAGCAGCCCCCTTCCCGGGACAGGGTCTGCAAACACCATATATTTT; CDR3aa: CASSPLPGTGSANTIYF
abundance: NA; j_gene: TRBJ1-3; d_gene: NA; v_gene: TRBV4-1; CDR3nt: TGCGCCAGCAGCCAAGATTCGGGCGCGGGATACTCTGGAAACACCATATATTTT; CDR3aa: CASSQDSGAGYSGNTIYF
abundance: few; j_gene: TRBJ2-2; d_gene: NA; v_gene: TRBV3-1/TRBV3-2; CDR3nt: TGTGCCAGCAGCCTCCCCCCTTTCGGGGAGCTGTTTTTT; CDR3aa: CASSLPPFGELFF
abundance: NA; j_gene: TRBJ2-4; d_gene: TRBD2; v_gene: TRBV4-3; CDR3nt: TGCGCCAGCAGCCCTAACGGACTAGCGGGAGAGGTTCAGTACTTC; CDR3aa: CASSPNGLAGEVQYF
abundance: NA; j_gene: TRBJ2-5; d_gene: TRBD2; v_gene: TRBV2; CDR3nt: TGTGCCAGTTTGGCGGGGGGGAAGGAGACCCAGTACTTC; CDR3aa: CASLAGGKETQYF
abundance: NA; j_gene: TRBJ1-5; d_gene: NA; v_gene: TRBV11-2; CDR3nt: TGTGCCAGCAGCCCTTCGGCCAATCAGCCCCAGCATTTT; CDR3aa: CASSPSANQPQHF
abundance: NA; j_gene: TRBJ2-4; d_gene: NA; v_gene: TRBV19; CDR3nt: TGTGCCAGTAGTATAGAGTCCAAAAACATTCAGTACTTC; CDR3aa: CASSIESKNIQYF
abundance: NA; j_gene: TRBJ1-5; d_gene: NA; v_gene: TRBV7-2; CDR3nt: TGTGCCAGCAGCTATGGGGGAGGTGGGGGCCACTATAGCAATCAGCCCCAGCATTTT; CDR3aa: CASSYGGGGGHYSNQPQHF
abundance: NA; j_gene: TRBJ2-1; d_gene: NA; v_gene: TRBV12-5; CDR3nt: TGTGCTAGTGGCCAGGGAGTAGCCTACAATGAGCAGTTCTTC; CDR3aa: CASGQGVAYNEQFF
abundance: NA; j_gene: TRBJ2-7; d_gene: NA; v_gene: TRBV27; CDR3nt: TGTGCCAGCAGTTTATTTGCGGGGGCGGGCAGGGCCTACGAGCAGTACTTC; CDR3aa: CASSLFAGAGRAYEQYF
abundance: NA; j_gene: TRBJ2-3; d_gene: NA; v_gene: TRBV3-1/TRBV3-2; CDR3nt: TGTGCCAGCAGCCAAGGACTCTATACGCAGTATTTT; CDR3aa: CASSQGLYTQYF
abundance: NA; j_gene: TRBJ1-5; d_gene: TRBD1; v_gene: TRBV18; CDR3nt: TGTGCCAGCACGACAGGGAGCAATCAGCCCCAGCATTTT; CDR3aa: CASTTGSNQPQHF
abundance: NA; j_gene: TRBJ2-7; d_gene: TRBD1; v_gene: TRBV12-3/TRBV12-4; CDR3nt: TGTGCCAGCAGTACCCGGGCAGGGGGCGAGCAGTACTTC; CDR3aa: CASSTRAGGEQYF
abundance: NA; j_gene: TRBJ1-6; d_gene: TRBD1; v_gene: TRBV3-1/TRBV3-2; CDR3nt: TGTGCCAGCAGCCAGGGACAGGCGCGGAATTCACCCCTCCACTTT; CDR3aa: CASSQGQARNSPLHF
abundance: NA; j_gene: TRBJ2-3; d_gene: NA; v_gene: TRBV9; CDR3nt: TGTGCCAGCAGCGAGGGGGGGGATACGCAGTATTTT; CDR3aa: CASSEGGDTQYF
abundance: NA; j_gene: TRBJ1-1; d_gene: TRBD1; v_gene: TRBV29-1; CDR3nt: TGCAGCGCCGAGGGGACAGGGGTAGAGAACACTGAAGCTTTCTTT; CDR3aa: CSAEGTGVENTEAFF
abundance: NA; j_gene: TRBJ2-3; d_gene: NA; v_gene: TRBV18; CDR3nt: TGTGCCAGCTCACGGGACCAACCTCCTAGCACAGATACGCAGTATTTT; CDR3aa: CASSRDQPPSTDTQYF
abundance: NA; j_gene: TRBJ1-4; d_gene: NA; v_gene: TRBV7-9; CDR3nt: TGTGCCAGCAGTCTAGACCCAGGACAGATTAATGAAAAACTGTTTTTT; CDR3aa: CASSLDPGQINEKLFF
abundance: NA; j_gene: TRBJ2-2; d_gene: NA; v_gene: TRBV9; CDR3nt: TGTGCCAGCAGCGTAAAGGGAGGGGGGAACACCGGGGAGCTGTTTTTT; CDR3aa: CASSVKGGGNTGELFF
abundance: NA; j_gene: TRBJ1-5; d_gene: TRBD1; v_gene: TRBV19; CDR3nt: TGTGCCAGTAGTATAGGGACAGGGGCTCAGCCCCAGCATTTT; CDR3aa: CASSIGTGAQPQHF
abundance: NA; j_gene: TRBJ2-5; d_gene: TRBD1; v_gene: TRBV3-1/TRBV3-2; CDR3nt: TGTGCCAGCAGTTCCGGGACAGGGCACGGGGAGACCCAGTACTTC; CDR3aa: CASSSGTGHGETQYF
abundance: NA; j_gene: TRBJ1-6; d_gene: TRBD1; v_gene: TRBV7-8; CDR3nt: TGTGCCAGCAGCCGAGGACAGGGCGATTCACCCCTCCACTTT; CDR3aa: CASSRGQGDSPLHF
abundance: few; j_gene: TRBJ2-5; d_gene: NA; v_gene: TRBV10-1; CDR3nt: TGCGCCAGTTCCCGGGGGAATCGGGGAGAGACCCAGTACTTC; CDR3aa: CASSRGNRGETQYF
abundance: NA; j_gene: TRBJ2-1; d_gene: TRBD2; v_gene: TRBV5-5; CDR3nt: TGTGCCAGTGACAGAAGTCAGAGCGGGGACAATGAGCAGTTCTTC; CDR3aa: CASDRSQSGDNEQFF
abundance: few; j_gene: TRBJ1-1; d_gene: TRBD1; v_gene: TRBV29-1; CDR3nt: TGCAGCACAAGGACAGGGGGCAACACTGAAGCTTTCTTT; CDR3aa: CSTRTGGNTEAFF